These 27 T cell receptor beta chains were all obtained from the same sample, sequenced in a study of technical replicates of blood from a few donors. Generated by immunoSEQ multiplex PCR, the TCRdb table keeps only in-frame clones and is missing some. Among fewer than 20,000 clones listed, 85% to 90% were seen once. The source material was PBMCs. These receptors originate from a human donor in good health.

This clone showed up just a few times. V gene TRBV7-9 combines with J gene TRBJ1-1; D unclear. V was cut by 3 bases and J by 1 base, with 6 bases left in between. The CDR3 length is 13 residues. The V gene's germline CDR1 is SEHNR and CDR2 FQNEAQ (reference sequence). The CDR3 nucleotides are TGTGCCAGCAGCTTCGGGTCGAACACTGAAGCTTTCTTT. Translated, it gives CASSFGSNTEAFF.

This chain joins TRBV5-1 and TRBJ1-2, with D possibly being TRBD1 (6 bases). In germline, CDR1 is SGHRS, CDR2 YFSETQ. V lost 0 bases and J lost 5, with 29 bases in between. The CDR3 is 20 residues long. Here the CDR3 DNA reads TGCGCCAGCAGCTTGGGAGCGGGAGATAGTAACAGGGAAACTCGTTATGGCTACACCTTC. It translates to CASSLGAGDSNRETRYGYTF.

The V call is TRBV6-5, the J call TRBJ1-2; 9 nucleotides line up with TRBD1. The CDR3 sequence is 15 residues long. Germline loops: CDR1 MNHEY, CDR2 SVGAGI. The J segment lost 6 bases and the V segment lost 0 bases, leaving 5 bases of the junction unmatched. The CDR3 protein is CASSYSRDRVDGYTF. In nucleotides, the CDR3 is TGTGCCAGCAGTTACTCCCGGGACAGGGTGGATGGCTACACCTTC.

The CDR3 coding sequence is TGCGCCAGCAGTCCCGGGGAACCCAATCAGCCCCAGCATTTT. Encoded protein: CASSPGEPNQPQHF. This sequence joins TRBV5-1 and TRBJ1-5; D uncertain. Trimming removed 5 bases at V and 3 bases at J, with 12 bases between. This CDR3 has 14 amino acids. Germline V gene sequence: CDR1 SGHRS, CDR2 YFSETQ.

The sample holds one count of this clone. The chain recombines TRBV4-2 with TRBJ2-1; tentative D call: TRBD2 (6 bases). The germline CDR1 and CDR2 sequences are LGHNA and YNFKEQ. Between the trimmed V and J ends, which lost 0 bases and 3 bases, there was a span of 15 bases. The CDR3 sequence is 17 residues long. The CDR3 sequence: CASSQDPVAEGYNEQFF. The DNA of the CDR3 is TGTGCCAGCAGCCAAGATCCCGTAGCGGAAGGCTACAATGAGCAGTTCTTC.

The chain uses TRBV18 and TRBJ2-5; 8 nucleotides agree with TRBD2. The germline CDR1 and CDR2 sequences are KGHSH and LQKENI. With V trimmed by 6 bases and J by 5 bases, 14 bases remained unmatched. The CDR3 spans 16 residues. As DNA, the CDR3 is TGTGCCAGCTCCCCCCAAGCGACCAGCGGGAGCGAGACCCAGTACTTC. This gives the protein CASSPQATSGSETQYF.

This clone was counted a single time. The CDR3 protein is CASSFQGAGNEKLFF. As DNA, the CDR3 is TGTGCCAGCAGCTTCCAGGGGGCTGGTAATGAAAAACTGTTTTTT. The chain has TRBV7-9 and TRBJ1-4; 8 bases are shared with TRBD1. V gave up 3 bases and J gave up 4 bases; unmatched junction bases: 4. This CDR3 is built from 15 residues. Germline CDR1 is SEHNR and CDR2 is FQNEAQ (reference sequence).

V is TRBV6-5 and J is TRBJ1-2; a weak D match, TRBD1 (5 bases). V lost 6 bases and J 7 bases, leaving 18 bases between the germline ends. This CDR3 is built from 14 residues. The V gene's germline CDR1 is MNHEY and CDR2 SVGAGI. Written as DNA, the CDR3 is TGTGCCAGCAGGGGAGGGGCGACCTTTTCTGGCTACACCTTC. Translating gives CASRGGATFSGYTF.

The J gene is TRBJ2-3, the V gene TRBV5-4; TRBD1 matches at 9 bases. Looked up from germline, CDR1 is SGHNT and CDR2 is YYREEE (reference sequence). The length of the CDR3 is 15 residues. J gave up 4 bases and V 4 bases, and 7 bases lay outside the gene matches. The CDR3 reads CASSPGQGNADTQYF. The CDR3 coding sequence is TGTGCCAGCAGCCCCGGACAGGGGAATGCAGATACGCAGTATTTT. The full variable domain, rest sourced from reference TRBV5-4 and TRBJ2-3, is ETGVTQSPTHLIKTRGQQVTLRCSSQSGHNTVSWYQQALGQGPQFIFQYYREEENGRGNFPPRFSGLQFPNYSSELNVNALELDDSALYLCASSPGQGNADTQYFGPGTRLTVL.

The V and J genes are TRBV27 and TRBJ2-6; D gene ambiguous. The CDR3 is 15 amino acids. Germline V CDR1 and CDR2: MNHEY, SMNVEV (reference sequence). The ends were cut back, 5 bases at V and 0 bases at J, with 8 bases in the middle. The CDR3 region has the DNA TGTGCCAGCAGTCTAATGTACTCTGGGGCCAACGTCCTGACTTTC. This encodes CASSLMYSGANVLTF. Filled out from reference TRBV27 and TRBJ2-6, the complete variable domain reads EAQVTQNPRYLITVTGKKLTVTCSQNMNHEYMSWYRQDPGLGLRQIYYSMNVEVTDKGDVPEGYKVSRKEKRNFPLILESPSPNQTSLYFCASSLMYSGANVLTFGAGSRLTVL.

This chain links TRBV5-1 with TRBJ1-4; TRBD1 aligns across 9 bases. CDR1 and CDR2 (germline): SGHRS, YFSETQ. V lost 6 bases and J lost 8; bases outside the gene matches: 5. This CDR3 is 13 amino acids long. The CDR3 DNA is TGCGCCAGCAAGGGGACAGGGCGCGAAAAACTGTTTTTT. It translates to CASKGTGREKLFF. Filled out from reference TRBV5-1 and TRBJ1-4, the complete variable domain reads KAGVTQTPRYLIKTRGQQVTLSCSPISGHRSVSWYQQTPGQGLQFLFEYFSETQRNKGNFPGRFSGRQFSNSRSEMNVSTLELGDSALYLCASKGTGREKLFFGSGTQLSVL.

V gene TRBV27 combines with J gene TRBJ1-1; tentative D call: TRBD1 (6 bases). The CDR3 totals 15 residues. Germline loops: CDR1 MNHEY, CDR2 SMNVEV (reference sequence). Trimming took off 8 bases at V and 0 bases at J, with 16 bases between the two ends. As DNA, the CDR3 is TGTGCCAGCTGGCCAGGGGCGTTCATGAACACTGAAGCTTTCTTT. Its protein is CASWPGAFMNTEAFF.

The chain carries TRBV15 and TRBJ2-7, with TRBD2 identical over 7 bases. The CDR3 extends over 15 amino acids. V dropped 5 bases and J dropped 2; count of bases not matched to a gene: 9. CDR1 LNHNV and CDR2 YYDKDF come from the germline V gene (reference sequence). The CDR3 coding sequence is TGTGCCACCAGCGACGGTGGCGGGAGAACCTACGAGCAGTACTTC. Protein sequence: CATSDGGGRTYEQYF.

CDR3 nucleotides: TGTGCCTGGAGTCCCGGGGGGGCGTCCTACGAGCAGTACTTC. Translating gives CAWSPGGASYEQYF. V is TRBV30 and J is TRBJ2-7, with TRBD2 matching 8 bases. In germline, CDR1 is GTSNPN, CDR2 SVGIG (reference sequence). This CDR3 comprises 14 residues. V was pared by 2 bases and J by 1 base, with 4 bases of the junction left unmatched.

The chain links TRBV7-9 to TRBJ2-7, with 7 positions matching TRBD2. The CDR3 is 17 residues long. The V gene end was trimmed by 5 bases and the J gene end by 4 bases; junction bases not matched to a gene: 17. Germline lookup yields CDR1 SEHNR and CDR2 FQNEAQ (reference sequence). CDR3 loop: CASSVFGDYAGGYEQYF. As DNA, the CDR3 is TGTGCCAGCAGCGTATTTGGGGACTATGCCGGAGGGTACGAGCAGTACTTC.

The rearrangement uses TRBV19 and TRBJ1-2; no clear D. V dropped 11 bases and J dropped 0 bases, with 13 bases sitting between them. This CDR3 contains 13 residues. Germline loops: CDR1 LNHDA, CDR2 SQIVND (reference sequence). The CDR3 loop reads CASRAFANYGYTF. In nucleotides, the CDR3 is TGTGCCTCACGAGCCTTTGCTAACTATGGCTACACCTTC. The full variable domain, its missing parts supplied by reference TRBV19 and TRBJ1-2, is DGGITQSPKYLFRKEGQNVTLSCEQNLNHDAMYWYRQDPGQGLRLIYYSQIVNDFQKGDIAEGYSVSREKKESFPLTVTSAQKNPTAFYLCASRAFANYGYTFGSGTRLTVV.

This clone was seen once. The CDR3 DNA is TGTGCCAGCAGCGCCGACTCATACAATGAGCAGTTCTTC. Residues: CASSADSYNEQFF. The chain links TRBV5-4 to TRBJ2-1; D unresolved. V was pared by 4 bases and J by 4 bases, with 9 bases between. In germline, CDR1 is SGHNT, CDR2 YYREEE (reference sequence). The CDR3 length is 13 residues.

The gene calls are TRBV19 and TRBJ2-3; TRBD2 agrees at 12 bases. CDR1 and CDR2 from the germline V gene are LNHDA and SQIVND (reference sequence). The CDR3 consists of 16 residues. After removal of 8 bases from V and 4 bases from J, the junction contained 10 bases not matched to a gene. The CDR3, as DNA: TGTGCCAGTGGGGATTTGACTAGCGGGAGACCAGATACGCAGTATTTT. Residues: CASGDLTSGRPDTQYF.

The gene calls are TRBV2 and TRBJ2-3; the D gene is possibly TRBD2 (6 bases). The germline gives CDR1 SNHLY, CDR2 FYNNEI. Trimming cost V 4 bases and J 6 bases, with 14 bases left between them. The CDR3 totals 14 residues. The CDR3 region has the DNA TGTGCCAGCAGTGCCCGGGGCCGGGAGGATACGCAGTATTTT. Translated: CASSARGREDTQYF.

The V and J genes are TRBV6-6 and TRBJ2-5; TRBD1 is a possible D gene (6 bases). V was cut by 2 bases and J by 1 base, with 8 bases left in between. There are 14 residues in the CDR3. Germline CDR1 MNHNY, CDR2 SVGAGI (reference sequence). CDR3 amino acids: CASSYGTIQETQYF. CDR3 nucleotides: TGTGCCAGCAGTTACGGGACAATCCAAGAGACCCAGTACTTC.

J is TRBJ2-1 and V is TRBV7-2; D remains unclear. The germline V gene encodes CDR1 SGHTA and CDR2 FQGNSA. The CDR3 extends over 13 amino acids. Trimming stripped 5 bases from V and 9 bases from J, with 14 bases between. CDR3 protein: CASSRPRVGEQFF. The DNA for the CDR3 is TGTGCCAGCAGCCGGCCCCGGGTCGGTGAGCAGTTCTTC.

This rearrangement joins TRBV6-1 to TRBJ2-2; 10 bases are a match to TRBD2. In germline, CDR1 is MNHNS, CDR2 SASEGT. CDR3 length: 14 amino acids. Trimming took 6 bases from V and 6 from J; bases not matched to a gene: 4. As DNA, the CDR3 is TGTGCCAGCAGGGGGACTAGCGAGGCCGGGGAGCTGTTTTTT. Its protein is CASRGTSEAGELFF.

The V and J genes are TRBV25-1 and TRBJ1-1, with D perhaps TRBD1 (5 bases). Germline CDR1 is MGHDK and CDR2 is SYGVNS. V lost 2 bases and J 1 base, leaving 11 bases between the germline ends. The length of the CDR3 is 15 residues. The CDR3 protein is CASSERGEANTEAFF. The DNA of the CDR3 is TGTGCCAGCAGTGAACGAGGGGAGGCGAACACTGAAGCTTTCTTT.

The V gene is TRBV18, the J gene TRBJ2-2, with 7 nucleotides matching TRBD2. The CDR3 covers 15 residues. The germline gives CDR1 KGHSH, CDR2 LQKENI. V lost 6 bases, J lost 2 bases, and 6 bases stayed unmatched. For the CDR3, the DNA is TGTGCCAGCTCGGCCGGGACTACAAACACCGGGGAGCTGTTTTTT. The encoded protein is CASSAGTTNTGELFF.

The chain couples TRBV5-6 to TRBJ1-3, with TRBD1 identical over 8 bases. CDR3 length: 14 amino acids. CDR1 and CDR2 (germline): SGHDT, YYEEEE. The V segment lost 4 bases and the J segment 1 base; nucleotides outside the gene matches: 1. The CDR3 here is CASSRQGSGNTIYF. The CDR3 region has the DNA TGTGCCAGCAGCCGACAGGGGTCTGGAAACACCATATATTTT.

The chain couples TRBV19 to TRBJ2-7; 10 bases are shared with TRBD1. CDR3 length: 14 amino acids. The V and J ends lost 5 bases and 6 bases, in that order; junction bases with no gene match: 7. The germline V gene has CDR1 LNHDA and CDR2 SQIVND (reference sequence). The CDR3 DNA reads as TGTGCCAGTAGTGCCGACAGGGGGCGGGTCGAGCAGTACTTC. Translation gives CASSADRGRVEQYF.

The chain couples TRBV29-1 to TRBJ2-3, with D perhaps TRBD2 (5 bases). CDR1 SQVTM and CDR2 ANQGSEA come from the germline V gene. Trimming took 7 bases from V and 4 from J, leaving 24 bases between them. The CDR3 runs 16 residues. The CDR3 sequence: CSALVAWGAQSDTQYF. The CDR3 DNA follows: TGCAGCGCCCTAGTGGCTTGGGGAGCCCAGTCAGATACGCAGTATTTT.